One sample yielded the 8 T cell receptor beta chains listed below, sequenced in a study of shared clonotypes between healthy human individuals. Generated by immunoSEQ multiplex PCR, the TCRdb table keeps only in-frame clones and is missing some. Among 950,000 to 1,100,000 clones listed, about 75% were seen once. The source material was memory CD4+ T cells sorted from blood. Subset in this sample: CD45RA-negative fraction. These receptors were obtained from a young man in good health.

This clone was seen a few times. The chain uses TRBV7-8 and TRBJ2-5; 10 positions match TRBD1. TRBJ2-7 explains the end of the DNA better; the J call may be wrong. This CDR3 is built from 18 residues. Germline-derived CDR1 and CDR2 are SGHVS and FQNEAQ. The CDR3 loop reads CASSPIPRGQGVSVEQYF. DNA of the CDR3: TGTGCCAGCAGCCCCATCCCACGTGGACAGGGGGTTTCGGTCGAGCAGTACTTC.

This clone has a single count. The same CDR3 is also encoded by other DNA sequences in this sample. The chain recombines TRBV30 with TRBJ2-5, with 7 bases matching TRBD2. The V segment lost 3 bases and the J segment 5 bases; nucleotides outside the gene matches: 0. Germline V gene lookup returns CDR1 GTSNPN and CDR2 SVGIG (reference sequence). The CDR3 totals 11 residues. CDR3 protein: CAWRGGETQYF. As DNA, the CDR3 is TGTGCCTGGAGGGGAGGGGAGACCCAGTACTTC.

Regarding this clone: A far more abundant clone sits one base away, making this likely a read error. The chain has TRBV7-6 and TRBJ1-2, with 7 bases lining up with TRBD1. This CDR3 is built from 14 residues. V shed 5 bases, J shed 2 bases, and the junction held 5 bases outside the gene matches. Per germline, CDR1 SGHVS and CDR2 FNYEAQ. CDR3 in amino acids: CASSPGTANYGYTF. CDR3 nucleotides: TGTGCCAGCAGCCCCGGGACAGCGAACTATGGCTACACCTTC.

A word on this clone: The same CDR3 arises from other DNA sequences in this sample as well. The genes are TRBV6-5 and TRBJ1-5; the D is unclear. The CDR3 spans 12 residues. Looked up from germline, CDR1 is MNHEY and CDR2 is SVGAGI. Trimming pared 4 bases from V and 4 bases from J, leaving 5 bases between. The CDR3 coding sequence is TGTGCCAGCAGTTCTCGAAATCAGCCCCAGCATTTT. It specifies CASSSRNQPQHF.

The CDR3 DNA reads as TGTGCCAGCAGCTGGGACAGGGGGCGTACTGAAGCTTTCTTT. Protein product: CASSWDRGRTEAFF. V usage is TRBV5-6 and J usage is TRBJ1-1; 12 nucleotides line up with TRBD1. From germline, CDR1 is SGHDT and CDR2 YYEEEE. The CDR3 runs to 14 residues. V lost 3 bases and J lost 5; bases outside the gene matches: 2.

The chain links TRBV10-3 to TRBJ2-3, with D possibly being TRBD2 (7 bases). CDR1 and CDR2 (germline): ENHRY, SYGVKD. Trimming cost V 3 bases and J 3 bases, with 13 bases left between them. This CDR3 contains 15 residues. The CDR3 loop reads CAISDGRGATDTQYF. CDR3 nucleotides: TGTGCCATCAGTGATGGTCGGGGGGCGACAGATACGCAGTATTTT.

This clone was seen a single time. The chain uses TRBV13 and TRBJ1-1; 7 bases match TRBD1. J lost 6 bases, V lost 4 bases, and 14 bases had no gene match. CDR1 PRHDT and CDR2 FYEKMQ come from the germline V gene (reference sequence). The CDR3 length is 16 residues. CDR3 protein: CASSSGQSYPYSEAFF. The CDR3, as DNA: TGTGCCAGCAGCTCGGGACAGTCCTACCCGTACTCTGAAGCTTTCTTT.

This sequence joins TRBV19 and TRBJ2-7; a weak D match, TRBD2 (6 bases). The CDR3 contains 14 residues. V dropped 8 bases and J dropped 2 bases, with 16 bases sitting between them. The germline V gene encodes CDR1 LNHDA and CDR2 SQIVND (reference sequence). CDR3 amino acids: CASRWGVGAYEQYF. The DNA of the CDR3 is TGTGCCAGTCGGTGGGGGGTTGGGGCCTACGAGCAGTACTTC.